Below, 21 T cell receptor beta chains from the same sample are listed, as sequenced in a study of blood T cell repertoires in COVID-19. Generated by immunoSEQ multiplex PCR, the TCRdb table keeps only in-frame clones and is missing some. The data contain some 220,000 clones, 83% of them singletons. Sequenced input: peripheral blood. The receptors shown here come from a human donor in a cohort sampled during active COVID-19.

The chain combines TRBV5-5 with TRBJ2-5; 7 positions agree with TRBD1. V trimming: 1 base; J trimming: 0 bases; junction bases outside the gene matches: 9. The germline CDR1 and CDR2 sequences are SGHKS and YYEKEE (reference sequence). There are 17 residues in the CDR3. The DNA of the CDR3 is TGTGCCAGCAGCTTGAGCATGACAGGGACGTACCAAGAGACCCAGTACTTC. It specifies CASSLSMTGTYQETQYF.

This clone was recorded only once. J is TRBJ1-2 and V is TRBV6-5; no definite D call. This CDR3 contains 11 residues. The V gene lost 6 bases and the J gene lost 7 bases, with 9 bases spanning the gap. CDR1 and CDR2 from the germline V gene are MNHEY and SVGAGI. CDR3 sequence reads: CASSSDSGYTF. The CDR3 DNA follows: TGTGCCAGCAGCTCAGACTCTGGCTACACCTTC.

The CDR3 DNA reads TGCGCCAGCAGCTCAGGGATGGATACGCAGTATTTT. Its translation: CASSSGMDTQYF. V gene TRBV5-1 combines with J gene TRBJ2-3, with a weak D call TRBD1 (5 bases). Trimming left V 3 bases short and J 6 bases short, with 8 bases between. Germline assignment: CDR1 SGHRS and CDR2 YFSETQ. This CDR3 has 12 amino acids.

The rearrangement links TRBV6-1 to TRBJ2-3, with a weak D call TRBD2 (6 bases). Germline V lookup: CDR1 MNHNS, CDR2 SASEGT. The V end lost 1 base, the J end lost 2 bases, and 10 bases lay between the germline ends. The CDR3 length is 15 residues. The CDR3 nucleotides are TGTGCCAGCAGTGAAGTGGAGCGGGTCACAGATACGCAGTATTTT. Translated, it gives CASSEVERVTDTQYF.

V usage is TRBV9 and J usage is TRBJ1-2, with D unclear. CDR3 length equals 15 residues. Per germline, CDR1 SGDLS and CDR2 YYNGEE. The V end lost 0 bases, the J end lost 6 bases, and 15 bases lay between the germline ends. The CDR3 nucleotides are TGTGCCAGCAGCGTAGGGTTCGGCGAGGGAAATGGCTACACCTTC. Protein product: CASSVGFGEGNGYTF.

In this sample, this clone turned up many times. The CDR3 loop is CASSPGHYGYTF. The DNA for the CDR3 is TGTGCCAGCAGTCCAGGGCACTATGGCTACACCTTC. The J gene is TRBJ1-2, the V gene TRBV12-3 or TRBV12-4; a weak D match, TRBD1 (5 bases). Between the trimmed V and J ends, which lost 5 bases and 3 bases, there was a span of 7 bases. The CDR3 is made up of 12 amino acids.

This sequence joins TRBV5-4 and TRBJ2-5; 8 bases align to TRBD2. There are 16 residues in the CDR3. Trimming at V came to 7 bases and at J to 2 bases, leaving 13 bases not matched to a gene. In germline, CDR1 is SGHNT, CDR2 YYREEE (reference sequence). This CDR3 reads CASPGLGPLKQETQYF. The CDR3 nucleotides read TGTGCCAGCCCGGGACTAGGACCCCTGAAGCAAGAGACCCAGTACTTC.

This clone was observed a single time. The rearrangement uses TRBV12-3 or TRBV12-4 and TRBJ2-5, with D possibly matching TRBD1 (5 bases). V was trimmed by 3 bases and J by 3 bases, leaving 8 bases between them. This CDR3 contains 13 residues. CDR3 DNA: TGTGCCAGCAGTTTGGGGCAGAAAGAGACCCAGTACTTC. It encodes CASSLGQKETQYF.

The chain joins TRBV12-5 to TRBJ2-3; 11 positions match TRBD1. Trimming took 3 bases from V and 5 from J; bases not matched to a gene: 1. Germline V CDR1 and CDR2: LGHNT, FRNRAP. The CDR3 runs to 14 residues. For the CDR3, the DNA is TGTGCTAGTGGTTTCGGGACAGGGGGAGATACGCAGTATTTT. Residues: CASGFGTGGDTQYF.

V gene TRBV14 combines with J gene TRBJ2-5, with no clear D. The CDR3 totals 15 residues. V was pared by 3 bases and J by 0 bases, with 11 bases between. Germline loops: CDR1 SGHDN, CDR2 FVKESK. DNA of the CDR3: TGTGCCAGCAGCCAGACCGCGGAGTACCAAGAGACCCAGTACTTC. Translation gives CASSQTAEYQETQYF.

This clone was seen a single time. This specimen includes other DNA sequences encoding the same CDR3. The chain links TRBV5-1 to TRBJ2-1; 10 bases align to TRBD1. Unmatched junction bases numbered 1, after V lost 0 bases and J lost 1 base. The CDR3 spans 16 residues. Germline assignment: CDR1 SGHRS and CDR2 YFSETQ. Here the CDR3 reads CASSLAGQGSYNEQFF. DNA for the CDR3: TGCGCCAGCAGCTTGGCGGGACAGGGGTCCTACAATGAGCAGTTCTTC. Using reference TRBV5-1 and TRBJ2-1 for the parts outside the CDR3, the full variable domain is KAGVTQTPRYLIKTRGQQVTLSCSPISGHRSVSWYQQTPGQGLQFLFEYFSETQRNKGNFPGRFSGRQFSNSRSEMNVSTLELGDSALYLCASSLAGQGSYNEQFFGPGTRLTVL.

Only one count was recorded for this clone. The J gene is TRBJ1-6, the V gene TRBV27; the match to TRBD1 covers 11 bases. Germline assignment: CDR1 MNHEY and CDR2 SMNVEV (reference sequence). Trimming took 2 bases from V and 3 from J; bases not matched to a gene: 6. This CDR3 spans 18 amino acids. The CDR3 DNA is TGTGCCAGCAGTTTAATGGGACAGGGGGGCCTCTATAATTCACCCCTCCACTTT. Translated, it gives CASSLMGQGGLYNSPLHF.

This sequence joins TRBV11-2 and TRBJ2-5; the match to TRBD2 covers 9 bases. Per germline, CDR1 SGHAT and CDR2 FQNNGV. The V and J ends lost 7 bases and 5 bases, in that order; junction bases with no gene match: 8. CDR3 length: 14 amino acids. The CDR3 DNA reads TGTGCCAGCACGAAGGGCAGCGGGGGGGAGACCCAGTACTTC. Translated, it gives CASTKGSGGETQYF.

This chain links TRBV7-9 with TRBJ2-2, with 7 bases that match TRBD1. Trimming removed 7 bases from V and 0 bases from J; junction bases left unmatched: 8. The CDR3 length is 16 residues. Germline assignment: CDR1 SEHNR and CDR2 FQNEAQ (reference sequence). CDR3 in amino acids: CASITTQGANTGELFF. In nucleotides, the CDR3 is TGTGCCAGCATCACGACCCAGGGGGCGAACACCGGGGAGCTGTTTTTT.

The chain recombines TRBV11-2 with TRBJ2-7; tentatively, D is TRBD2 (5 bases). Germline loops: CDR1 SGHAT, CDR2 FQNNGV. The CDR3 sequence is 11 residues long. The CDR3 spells CAEDTGYEQYF. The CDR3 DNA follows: TGTGCAGAAGATACGGGGTACGAGCAGTACTTC. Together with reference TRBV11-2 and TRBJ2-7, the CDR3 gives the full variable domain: EAGVAQSPRYKIIEKRQSVAFWCNPISGHATLYWYQQILGQGPKLLIQFQNNGVVDDSQLPKDRFSAERLKGVDSTLKIQPAKLEDSAVYLCAEDTGYEQYFGPGTRLTVT.

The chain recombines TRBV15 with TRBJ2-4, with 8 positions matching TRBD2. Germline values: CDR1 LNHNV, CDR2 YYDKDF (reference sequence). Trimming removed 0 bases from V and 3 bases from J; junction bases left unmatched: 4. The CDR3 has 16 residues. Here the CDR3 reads CATSRDRGGGKNIQYF. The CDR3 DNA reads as TGTGCCACCAGCAGAGATCGGGGGGGCGGCAAAAACATTCAGTACTTC.

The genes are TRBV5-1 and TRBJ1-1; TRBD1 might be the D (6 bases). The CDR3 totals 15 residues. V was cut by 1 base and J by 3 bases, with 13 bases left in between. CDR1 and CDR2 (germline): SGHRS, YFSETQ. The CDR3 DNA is TGCGCCAGCAGCTTGATGACAGGCATCTACACTGAAGCTTTCTTT. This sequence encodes CASSLMTGIYTEAFF.

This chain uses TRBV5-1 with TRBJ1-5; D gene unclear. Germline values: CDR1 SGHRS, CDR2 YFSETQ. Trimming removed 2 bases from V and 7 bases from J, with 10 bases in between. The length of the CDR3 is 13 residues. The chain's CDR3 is CASSLEGTQPQHF. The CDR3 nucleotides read TGCGCCAGCAGCTTAGAGGGTACCCAGCCCCAGCATTTT.

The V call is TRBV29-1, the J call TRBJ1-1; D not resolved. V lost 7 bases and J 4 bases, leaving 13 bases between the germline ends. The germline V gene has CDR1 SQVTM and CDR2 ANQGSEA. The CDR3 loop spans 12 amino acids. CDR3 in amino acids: CSARAGFTEAFF. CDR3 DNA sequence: TGCAGCGCCCGCGCGGGGTTCACTGAAGCTTTCTTT.

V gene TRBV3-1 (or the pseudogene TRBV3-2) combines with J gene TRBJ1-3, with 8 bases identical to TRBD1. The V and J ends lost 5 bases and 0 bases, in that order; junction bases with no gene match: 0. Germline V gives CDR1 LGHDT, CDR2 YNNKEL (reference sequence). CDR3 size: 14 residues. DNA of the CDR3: TGTGCCAGCAGCACAGGGGGCTCTGGAAACACCATATATTTT. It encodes CASSTGGSGNTIYF.

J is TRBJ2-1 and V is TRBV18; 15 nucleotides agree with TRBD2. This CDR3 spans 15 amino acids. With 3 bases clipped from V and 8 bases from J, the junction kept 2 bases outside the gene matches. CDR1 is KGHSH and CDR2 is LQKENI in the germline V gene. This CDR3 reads CASSPGLAGGYEQFF. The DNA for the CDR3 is TGTGCCAGCTCACCCGGACTAGCGGGAGGGTATGAGCAGTTCTTC.